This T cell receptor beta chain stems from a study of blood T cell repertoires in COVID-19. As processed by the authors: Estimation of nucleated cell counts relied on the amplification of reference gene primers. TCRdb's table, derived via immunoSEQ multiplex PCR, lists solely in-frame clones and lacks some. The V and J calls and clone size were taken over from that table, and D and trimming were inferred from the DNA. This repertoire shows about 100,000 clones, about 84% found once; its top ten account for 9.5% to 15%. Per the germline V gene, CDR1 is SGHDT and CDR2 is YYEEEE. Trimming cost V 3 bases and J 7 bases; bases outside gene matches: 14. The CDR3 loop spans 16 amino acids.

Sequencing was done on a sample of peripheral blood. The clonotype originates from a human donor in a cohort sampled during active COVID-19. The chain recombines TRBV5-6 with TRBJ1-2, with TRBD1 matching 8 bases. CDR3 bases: TGTGCCAGCAGCTCCTTTCGCCTGGACAGGGAATCTGGCTACACCTTC. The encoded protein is CASSSFRLDRESGYTF.